The next 27 T cell receptor beta chains were all read from a single sample in a study of T cell repertoires in cytomegalovirus infection. TCRdb ran MiXCR on the reads and lists one entry per CDR3 protein. The sample yields some 220,000 distinct CDR3 sequences, about 12% seen once. The sequencing input was PBMCs. The source of these receptors is a human donor in good health (CMV status not recorded). Some clones in this sample may be carry-over from other donors' samples.

In the case of this clonotype: One junction end does not reproduce the germline sequence, and a read error may be involved. This chain connects TRBV7-2 to TRBJ1-1; 10 nucleotides line up with TRBD1. The germline gives CDR1 SGHTA, CDR2 FQGNSA. CDR3 size: 17 residues. CDR3 residues: CASSLAGRQGARAEAFF. CDR3 nucleotides: TGCGCCAGCAGCTTAGCAGGGAGACAGGGGGCAAGGGCTGAAGCTTTCTTT.

This clonotype was detected only a few times. This chain connects TRBV20-1 to TRBJ2-7; D is undetermined. The V gene's germline CDR1 is DFQATT and CDR2 SNEGSKA (reference sequence). The CDR3 consists of 16 residues. Trimming took off 0 bases at V and 3 bases at J, with 18 bases between the two ends. CDR3 DNA sequence: TGCAGTGCTAGAGAAGGCGTGCTAATGGACCGCTACGAGCAGTACTTC. Translated, it gives CSAREGVLMDRYEQYF.

The sample holds many counts of this clonotype. The V gene is TRBV7-2, the J gene TRBJ2-7; 9 nucleotides match TRBD2. Germline V CDR1 and CDR2: SGHTA, FQGNSA. V dropped 6 bases and J dropped 6; count of bases not matched to a gene: 9. The CDR3 has 14 amino acids. This CDR3 is CASRRLAATGEQYF. The CDR3 DNA follows: TGTGCCAGCAGGCGACTAGCGGCTACGGGCGAGCAGTACTTC.

This clonotype came up many times. The V call is TRBV12-3 or TRBV12-4, the J call TRBJ2-2; unclear D gene. The CDR3 totals 15 residues. V lost 1 base and J 0 bases, leaving 6 bases between the germline ends. CDR3 sequence (DNA): TGTGCCAGCAGTTTAGGGCTAGCGAACACCGGGGAGCTGTTTTTT. Its translation is CASSLGLANTGELFF.

This clonotype was found many times. The rearrangement joins TRBV12-3 or TRBV12-4 to TRBJ1-2; D not certain. V was shortened by 4 bases and J by 2 bases, with 8 bases between the two germline ends. The length of the CDR3 is 13 residues. This CDR3 is CASSSNANYGYTF. CDR3 nucleotide sequence: TGTGCCAGCAGTTCCAATGCGAACTATGGCTACACCTTC.

J is TRBJ1-5 and V is TRBV3-1; D unresolved. The CDR3 loop spans 15 amino acids. The V end lost 0 bases, the J end lost 9 bases, and 15 bases lay between the germline ends. Germline V gene sequence: CDR1 LGHDT, CDR2 YNNKEL (reference sequence). Here the CDR3 reads CASSQDLTPRRPQHF. The CDR3 DNA sequence: TGTGCCAGCAGCCAAGATTTGACGCCCCGGAGGCCCCAGCATTTT.

This clonotype was observed a single time. The rearrangement links TRBV12-3 or TRBV12-4 to TRBJ1-1; the D gene is possibly TRBD1 (6 bases). This CDR3 comprises 12 residues. V lost 5 bases and J lost 8, with 12 bases in between. As DNA, the CDR3 is TGTGCCAGCAGTCCACACAGGGCCGAAGCTTTCTTT. Its translation is CASSPHRAEAFF.

This clonotype came up a few times. The rearrangement joins TRBV4-3 to TRBJ1-5; 7 bases are a match to TRBD1. CDR3 size: 14 residues. V lost 2 bases and J lost 7; bases outside the gene matches: 5. CDR1 and CDR2 (germline): LGHNA, YSLEER. CDR3 loop: CASSQTGEVQPQHF. In DNA, the CDR3 is TGCGCCAGCAGCCAAACAGGGGAGGTACAGCCCCAGCATTTT.

This clonotype was found many times. V gene TRBV7-9 combines with J gene TRBJ1-3, with TRBD1 as a possible D gene (6 bases). Trimming took off 3 bases at V and 2 bases at J, with 17 bases between the two ends. This CDR3 is 17 amino acids long. Germline V gives CDR1 SEHNR, CDR2 FQNEAQ (reference sequence). DNA for the CDR3: TGTGCCAGCAGCTTCGGCGGAGTGGGGGGCGCTGGAAACACCATATATTTT. Translating it yields CASSFGGVGGAGNTIYF. The entire variable domain, with the rest obtained from reference TRBV7-9 and TRBJ1-3, is as follows: DTGVSQNPRHKITKRGQNVTFRCDPISEHNRLYWYRQTLGQGPEFLTYFQNEAQLEKSRLLSDRFSAERPKGSFSTLEIQRTEQGDSAMYLCASSFGGVGGAGNTIYFGEGSWLTVV.

J is TRBJ1-6 and V is TRBV9; 7 bases are shared with TRBD1. The CDR3 totals 15 residues. V dropped 0 bases and J dropped 8; count of bases not matched to a gene: 5. In germline, CDR1 is SGDLS, CDR2 YYNGEE. The CDR3 protein is CASSVVDRDYSPLHF. The CDR3, as DNA: TGTGCCAGCAGCGTAGTCGACAGGGATTATTCACCCCTCCACTTT.

This clonotype was seen a few times. This chain connects TRBV7-3 to TRBJ2-1; 14 bases are a match to TRBD2. Losses at the gene ends were 4 bases for V and 8 bases for J; bases not matched to a gene: 7. Germline V gene lookup returns CDR1 SGHTA and CDR2 FQGTGA. This CDR3 contains 16 residues. The CDR3 bases are TGTGCCAGCAGCTCAGCGGGACTAGCGGGAGACCATGAGCAGTTCTTC. This gives the protein CASSSAGLAGDHEQFF. Full variable domain (remainder filled in from reference TRBV7-3 and TRBJ2-1): GAGVSQTPSNKVTEKGKYVELRCDPISGHTALYWYRQSLGQGPEFLIYFQGTGAADDSGLPNDRFFAVRPEGSVSTLKIQRTERGDSAVYLCASSSAGLAGDHEQFFGPGTRLTVL.

In this sample, this clonotype turned up many times. The CDR3 here is CASSLARIGRGPYEQYF. The CDR3 DNA reads TGTGCCAGCAGCTTAGCGCGTATCGGGCGTGGGCCCTACGAGCAGTACTTC. The chain joins TRBV7-2 to TRBJ2-7; D is unclear. The CDR3 contains 17 residues. Trimming pared 0 bases from V and 2 bases from J, leaving 17 bases between. Germline CDR1 reads SGHTA; CDR2 reads FQGNSA.

Only a few counts were recorded for this clonotype. This CDR3 is CASMGDNEKLFF. The CDR3 DNA is TGTGCCAGCATGGGGGATAATGAAAAACTGTTTTTT. The chain uses TRBV6-5 and TRBJ1-4; maybe TRBD1 (5 bases). This CDR3 spans 12 amino acids. Germline-derived CDR1 and CDR2 are MNHEY and SVGAGI. Trimming pared 7 bases from V and 4 bases from J, leaving 7 bases between.

The V call is TRBV11-1, the J call TRBJ2-6; perhaps D is TRBD1 or TRBD2 (6 bases each). The CDR3 is made up of 16 amino acids. The ends were cut back, 7 bases at V and 4 bases at J, with 17 bases in the middle. Per the germline V gene, CDR1 is SGHAT and CDR2 is FQDESV (reference sequence). CDR3 sequence (DNA): TGTGCCAGCACTCGAGGGGGGCTATCAGGGGCCAACGTCCTGACTTTC. This codes for CASTRGGLSGANVLTF.

The rearrangement joins TRBV5-1 to TRBJ1-2, with TRBD1 as a possible D gene (6 bases). CDR1 and CDR2 from the germline V gene are SGHRS and YFSETQ. The CDR3 length is 14 residues. The V gene lost 2 bases and the J gene lost 4 bases, with 12 bases spanning the gap. CDR3 amino acids: CASSLSGQSYGYTF. For the CDR3, the DNA is TGCGCCAGCAGCTTAAGCGGACAGTCCTATGGCTACACCTTC.

This clonotype was seen repeatedly, ten times or more. The chain recombines TRBV6-6 with TRBJ2-6; tentative D call: TRBD1 (5 bases). CDR1 is MNHNY, CDR2 SVGAGI, per germline (reference sequence). V was shortened by 2 bases and J by 4 bases, with 9 bases between the two germline ends. CDR3 size: 15 residues. CDR3 sequence (DNA): TGTGCCAGCAGTTACCAGGGTTCCGGGGCCAACGTCCTGACTTTC. Residues: CASSYQGSGANVLTF.

The chain couples TRBV20-1 to TRBJ2-5; no clear D gene. CDR1 and CDR2 (germline): DFQATT, SNEGSKA (reference sequence). V was cut by 7 bases and J by 2 bases, with 11 bases left in between. This CDR3 region has 12 residues. The CDR3 DNA reads TGCAGTGGGGCTGTCGGGCAAGAGACCCAGTACTTC. This translates into CSGAVGQETQYF.

V usage is TRBV12-5 and J usage is TRBJ1-4, with unresolved D. The CDR3 has 17 amino acids. Germline lookup yields CDR1 LGHNT and CDR2 FRNRAP. V lost 0 bases, J lost 0 bases, and 11 bases lay in between. CDR3 in DNA: TGTGCTAGTGGTTTGGTACTAGATTTCGCAACTAATGAAAAACTGTTTTTT. Amino acid sequence: CASGLVLDFATNEKLFF. The entire variable domain, with the rest obtained from reference TRBV12-5 and TRBJ1-4, is as follows: DARVTQTPRHKVTEMGQEVTMRCQPILGHNTVFWYRQTMMQGLELLAYFRNRAPLDDSGMPKDRFSAEMPDATLATLKIQPSEPRDSAVYFCASGLVLDFATNEKLFFGSGTQLSVL.

A few counts support this clonotype. This clone may be a read error of a much larger clone one base away. CDR3 amino acids: CASSFEASPLHF. The CDR3 DNA is TGTGCCAGCAGCTTTGAGGCTTCACCCCTCCACTTT. This chain connects TRBV7-9 to TRBJ1-6; D remains unclear. CDR3 size: 12 residues. CDR1 and CDR2 (germline): SEHNR, FQNEAQ (reference sequence). Trimming stripped 3 bases from V and 9 bases from J, with 6 bases between.

The V call is TRBV11-3, the J call TRBJ2-3, with TRBD2 matching over 13 bases. There are 16 residues in the CDR3. The V segment lost 4 bases and the J segment 5 bases; nucleotides outside the gene matches: 6. Per the germline V gene, CDR1 is SGHNT and CDR2 is YENEEA. CDR3 residues: CASSSTSGRAIDTQYF. DNA of the CDR3: TGTGCCAGCAGCTCCACTAGCGGGAGGGCGATAGATACGCAGTATTTT.

This clonotype was counted many times. The chain links TRBV6-1 to TRBJ2-1; 11 positions agree with TRBD1. The J segment lost 9 bases and the V segment lost 5 bases, leaving 6 bases of the junction unmatched. CDR1 is MNHNS and CDR2 is SASEGT in the germline V gene. The CDR3 consists of 14 residues. The CDR3 here is CASSTRDRGGEQFF. DNA of the CDR3: TGTGCCAGCAGTACCCGGGACAGGGGGGGTGAGCAGTTCTTC.

This clonotype was seen repeatedly, ten times or more. The V and J genes are TRBV15 and TRBJ1-5; D uncertain. Trimming removed 4 bases at V and 0 bases at J, with 10 bases between. Germline V gives CDR1 LNHNV, CDR2 YYDKDF (reference sequence). The CDR3 has 15 residues. CDR3 nucleotides: TGTGCCACCAGCATTGGGAGACCTAGCAATCAGCCCCAGCATTTT. It translates to CATSIGRPSNQPQHF.

This clonotype appeared many times. The rearrangement uses TRBV20-1 and TRBJ1-1; D is uncertain. V was trimmed by 3 bases and J by 1 base, leaving 6 bases between them. Germline V lookup: CDR1 DFQATT, CDR2 SNEGSKA (reference sequence). The CDR3 runs 12 residues. The CDR3 DNA sequence: TGCAGTGCTAGCAACGGGAACACTGAAGCTTTCTTT. Translation gives CSASNGNTEAFF.

J is TRBJ1-1 and V is TRBV20-1, with D possibly TRBD1 on 5 matching bases. The CDR3 contains 15 residues. V gave up 0 bases and J gave up 3 bases, with 14 bases separating them. Germline CDR1 and CDR2: DFQATT and SNEGSKA (reference sequence). For the CDR3, the DNA is TGCAGTGCTAGAGATTGGGCACGGGGCGACACTGAAGCTTTCTTT. Translated, it gives CSARDWARGDTEAFF.

The table lists this clonotype with many counts. The V and J genes are TRBV7-2 and TRBJ2-7; the D gene is possibly TRBD2 (5 bases). The CDR3 extends over 14 amino acids. Between the trimmed V and J ends, which lost 1 base and 1 base, there was a span of 8 bases. Germline CDR1 reads SGHTA; CDR2 reads FQGNSA. The CDR3 protein is CASSLERTSYEQYF. The CDR3, as DNA: TGTGCCAGCAGCTTAGAGAGGACTTCCTACGAGCAGTACTTC.

Many counts were recorded for this clonotype. V usage is TRBV4-2 and J usage is TRBJ1-1; 7 positions match TRBD1. The CDR3 spans 15 residues. Germline V gives CDR1 LGHNA, CDR2 YNFKEQ. Trimming took 0 bases from V and 4 from J; bases not matched to a gene: 5. CDR3 nucleotides: TGTGCCAGCAGCCAAGATTGGCAGGGGGGCACTGAAGCTTTCTTT. It translates to CASSQDWQGGTEAFF.

Many counts were recorded for this clonotype. The chain joins TRBV5-6 to TRBJ2-7; the D is unclear. The CDR3 runs to 12 residues. V dropped 5 bases and J dropped 9 bases, with 15 bases sitting between them. The germline V gene encodes CDR1 SGHDT and CDR2 YYEEEE. CDR3 sequence (DNA): TGTGCCAGCAGTTATGAAGGACGGCTGCAGTACTTC. Translating it yields CASSYEGRLQYF.